This TCR beta chain came from a study of T cells in Graves' hyperthyroidism and ophthalmopathy (dated by TCRdb to between 2017 and 2020). With respect to the entire study: Peripheral blood was sampled at the time of initial diagnosis, prior to any treatment. Whether ophthalmopathy could be predicted prospectively was tested in an independent validation cohort made up of some 20 hyperthyroidism patients plus 17 patients who later progressed to ophthalmopathy. The study also compared thyroid tissue and blood T-cell repertoires from 5 to 7 Graves' hyperthyroidism patients. TCR Vbeta CDR3 sequencing of 130 to 150 peripheral blood samples (about 45 ophthalmopathy, 75 to 85 hyperthyroidism and roughly 17 progressor patients) is reported in the paper. TCR V-J signatures able to tell the groups apart were searched for in a discovery cohort of more than 90 patients, of whom around 42 had Graves' ophthalmopathy and 57 had stable Graves' hyperthyroidism. Once sampling was done, hyperthyroidism patients were given methimazole at a starting dose of 30 mg daily, whereas ophthalmopathy patients were given high-dose intravenous methylprednisolone. The approximately 90 discovery patients were divided at random into training and test sets in a 7:3 ratio.

CDR1 and CDR2 are drawn from the germline V gene: MDHEN, SYDVKM. V gives up 7 bases and J gives up 3 bases, and the segment between their germline ends measures 10 bases. From the cysteine up to the phenylalanine, the CDR3 has a length of 12 residues. Just the 36-base CDR3 DNA is kept, in frame starting at base 1. The full study reports these points: No statistical method was used to fix the sample size in advance, and group allocation was not hidden from the investigators. Ophthalmopathy was separated from stable hyperthyroidism by a 13 V-J signature model, with approximately 86% sensitivity and 81% to 82% specificity obtained in cross-validation and 80%/75% obtained in testing. Most expanded thyroid clonotypes (frequency above 0.001) were also found in blood, which suggests that blood repertoires may mirror thyroid immune responses. During validation, the model predicted progression to ophthalmopathy a median of around 6 months ahead of onset, with approximately 70% sensitivity and almost 75% specificity.

Ophthalmopathy patients had moderately to severely active disease, with a Clinical Activity Score of 3 or more, a NOSPECS grade of 4 or more, and a disease duration of less than 3 months. Patients with uncontrolled infections, other autoimmune diseases, pregnancy or lactation were excluded. Diagnoses were based on clinical symptoms, serum thyroxine and TRAb, thyroid ultrasound and orbital computed tomography. PBMCs were isolated from 7.5 to 10 ml of fresh peripheral blood by Ficoll-Paque density gradient centrifugation. Total RNA was extracted with Trizol reagent, and quality was checked on an Agilent 2100 Bioanalyzer. This clonotype has just a few counts. Its antigen is currently not known. The sample holds no much larger clone one base away, and base qualities are not on file. Amplification of TCR beta CDR3 regions was carried out from RNA transcripts. The first round of RT-PCR for the TCR CDR3 was performed with the HTBI primer set and the Qiagen OneStep RT-PCR kit. Libraries were constructed in a second round of multiplex PCR, after which size selection and purification were carried out. Libraries were sequenced paired-end with 100 bp reads on an Illumina HiSeq2000. On the study's bioinformatics: SOAPnuke was used to process the raw data, throwing out any read that contained adapters or uncalled bases, had a mean Phred below 15, or lacked an exact constant-primer or identifier match. High-quality paired reads were merged using COPE v1.2.5, and each unique nucleotide sequence was defined as a clonotype. MiTCR v1.1 was used to align the clonotypes against IMGT TRBV, TRBD and TRBJ reference segments. Analysis was restricted to V-J combinations with a frequency above 0.0001, which covered roughly 99% of repertoires. A TCS score was defined as the ratio between F50 (clonal expansion) and ExV (chaos), using BLOSUM62-based TCRdist between CDR3 peptides within each V-J. Welch's t-statistics and random forest reduced around 510 V-J features to 13, which were used in a naive Bayes classifier (R e1071). TCRdb took the public reads, trimmed them with fastp at Q25, ran MiXCR for clone calling and kept in-frame beta chains. Each entry is one CDR3 protein sequence, shown with its most common DNA and genes. TCRdb, not the original authors, processed these V and J calls. The sample includes about half a million distinct CDR3 sequences, with roughly 15% observed a single time. The ten most abundant clones make up around 28% of the sample.

The sequencing input was blood. Recombination connected TRBV28 to TRBJ2-7, with a tentative D gene TRBD2 over 6 matching bases. The receptor was isolated from a young woman with Graves' ophthalmopathy. The DNA reads as follows: TGTGCCAGCACCGGCGGGGACTACGAGCAGTACTTC. The encoded protein is CASTGGDYEQYF.